The sequence of this T cell receptor (beta chain) was determined in a study of monozygotic twins with inflammatory bowel disease. TCRdb reprocessed the 5' RACE reads and reports one entry per CDR3 protein, with no DNA. Its table lists around 200,000 distinct CDR3 sequences. Per germline, CDR1 SGHRS and CDR2 YFSETQ. This CDR3 comprises 16 residues. Specimen: blood. The receptor was derived from a human donor with ulcerative colitis or Crohn's disease, or a healthy co-twin of an affected twin (not recorded which). This rearrangement joins TRBV5-1 to TRBJ2-3; TCRdb proposes TRBD1, but this gene call is untestable without DNA. CDR3 region: CASSLTGTGVPDTQYF.